The rows below give T cell receptor beta chains drawn from one sample of a study of technical replicates of blood from several donors. TCRdb's copy holds only in-frame clones and misses some; the assay was immunoSEQ multiplex PCR. The profile shows roughly 67,000 clones, 95% to 98% of them singletons. Sequencing was carried out using T cells isolated from PBMCs. The receptors were sampled from a human donor in good health. Each CDR3 is given with its conserved first and last residue. Fields, in order: J gene, V gene, D gene, CDR3 protein, CDR3 DNA. A D gene is named only where the DNA matches it firmly.

>TRBJ1-4|TRBV2|.
CASSRTLGGEKLFF
TGTGCCAGCAGTCGCACCCTCGGAGGGGAAAAACTGTTTTTT
>TRBJ1-6|TRBV28|.
CASSLATGSNSPLHF
TGTGCCAGCAGTTTAGCGACAGGATCTAATTCACCCCTCCACTTT
>TRBJ1-1|TRBV4-2|.
CASSQGSVGLGGGNTEAFF
TGTGCCAGCAGCCAAGGATCGGTAGGCCTGGGCGGAGGGAACACTGAAGCTTTCTTT
>TRBJ2-1|TRBV13|.
CASSQTINSANEQFF
TGTGCCAGCAGCCAGACTATCAATTCGGCCAATGAGCAGTTCTTC
>TRBJ2-2|TRBV5-4|.
CASSFGIANTGELFF
TGTGCCAGCAGCTTCGGGATCGCGAACACCGGGGAGCTGTTTTTT
>TRBJ2-5|TRBV25-1|.
CASSEYNSPQETQYF
TGTGCCAGCAGTGAATACAATTCCCCACAAGAGACCCAGTACTTC
>TRBJ2-7|TRBV2|.
CASSEALPTAYYEQYF
TGTGCCAGCAGTGAAGCGCTTCCGACAGCCTACTACGAGCAGTACTTC
>TRBJ2-7|TRBV7-9|.
CASSPREKAYEQYF
TGTGCCAGCAGCCCCCGGGAGAAGGCCTACGAGCAGTACTTC
>TRBJ1-1|TRBV19|.
CASSIDRDTEAFF
TGTGCCAGTAGCATCGACAGAGACACTGAAGCTTTCTTT
>TRBJ1-6|TRBV6-6|.
CASSYTGRENSPLHF
TGTGCCAGCAGTTACACCGGACGGGAAAATTCACCCCTCCACTTT
>TRBJ2-3|TRBV19|TRBD2
CASRPIGTSPPDTQYF
TGTGCCAGTAGACCCATAGGGACTAGTCCCCCAGATACGCAGTATTTT
>TRBJ1-1|TRBV6-1|.
CASKAGPYTEAFF
TGTGCCAGCAAGGCAGGGCCTTACACTGAAGCTTTCTTT
>TRBJ1-2|TRBV28|TRBD1
CASSPTGEDYGYTF
TGTGCCAGCAGCCCGACAGGGGAAGACTATGGCTACACCTTC
>TRBJ2-3|TRBV5-4|.
CASSMEGLRADTQYF
TGTGCCAGCAGCATGGAGGGGCTTAGGGCAGATACGCAGTATTTT